This is a list of T cell receptor beta chains from one sample in a study of blood T cell repertoires in COVID-19. Libraries were prepared by immunoSEQ multiplex PCR; TCRdb keeps only in-frame clonotypes and omits some of them. The data contain about 170,000 clones, less than 85% of them singletons. Material: peripheral blood. Every receptor here comes from a human donor with acute or convalescent COVID-19. The donor label of this sample is uncertain. The CDR3 runs from the conserved cysteine through the conserved F or W. Fields, in order: CDR3 length, D gene, V gene, J gene, clone size, CDR3 DNA, CDR3 protein. A D gene is named only where the DNA matches it firmly. For some rows the clone size is stated as once, few or many, or as a class when expanded; others skip it.

CDR3 length: 15
D gene: TRBD1
V gene: TRBV5-5
J gene: TRBJ2-7
clone size: .
CDR3 DNA: TGTGCCAGCAGCCCCGACAGGGGGCTTCGGTACGAGCAGTACTTC
CDR3 protein: CASSPDRGLRYEQYF

CDR3 length: 15
D gene: .
V gene: TRBV11-2
J gene: TRBJ1-1
clone size: few
CDR3 DNA: TGTGCCAGCAGCCGGGAGGTCCTAAAGGGCGCTGAAGCTTTCTTT
CDR3 protein: CASSREVLKGAEAFF

CDR3 length: 15
D gene: .
V gene: TRBV28
J gene: TRBJ1-6
clone size: .
CDR3 DNA: TGTGCCAGCAGGCTGGGCGGGTCATATAATTCACCCCTCCACTTT
CDR3 protein: CASRLGGSYNSPLHF

CDR3 length: 14
D gene: .
V gene: TRBV28
J gene: TRBJ2-7
clone size: .
CDR3 DNA: TGTGCCAGTCAGGGGTCTATGCGGAACTACGAGCAGTACTTC
CDR3 protein: CASQGSMRNYEQYF

CDR3 length: 16
D gene: TRBD2
V gene: TRBV6-6
J gene: TRBJ2-3
clone size: .
CDR3 DNA: TGTGCCAGCAGTTACTCCCCACAGCGGGGAACAGATACGCAGTATTTT
CDR3 protein: CASSYSPQRGTDTQYF

CDR3 length: 13
D gene: .
V gene: TRBV7-6
J gene: TRBJ1-5
clone size: .
CDR3 DNA: TGTGCCAGCAGCCATTCTAGCAATCAGCCCCAGCATTTT
CDR3 protein: CASSHSSNQPQHF

CDR3 length: 14
D gene: .
V gene: TRBV7-9
J gene: TRBJ2-3
clone size: .
CDR3 DNA: TGTGCCAGCAGCGAGGACACTAGCACAGATACGCAGTATTTT
CDR3 protein: CASSEDTSTDTQYF

CDR3 length: 14
D gene: .
V gene: TRBV29-1
J gene: TRBJ2-7
clone size: .
CDR3 DNA: TGCAGCGTTGCCCTTAGGAGCGGATACTACGAGCAGTACTTC
CDR3 protein: CSVALRSGYYEQYF

CDR3 length: 14
D gene: .
V gene: TRBV10-3
J gene: TRBJ2-3
clone size: .
CDR3 DNA: TGTGCCATCAGGAGGACAGCAAACACAGATACGCAGTATTTT
CDR3 protein: CAIRRTANTDTQYF

CDR3 length: 13
D gene: .
V gene: TRBV3-1/TRBV3-2
J gene: TRBJ2-7
clone size: .
CDR3 DNA: TGTGCCAGCAGCCAAGAGGGGGGCTACGAGCAGTACTTC
CDR3 protein: CASSQEGGYEQYF

CDR3 length: 16
D gene: .
V gene: TRBV27
J gene: TRBJ2-5
clone size: .
CDR3 DNA: TGTGCCAGCAGTCCACTTTCCCCGCCCCGCCAAGAGACCCAGTACTTC
CDR3 protein: CASSPLSPPRQETQYF

CDR3 length: 11
D gene: .
V gene: TRBV4-2
J gene: TRBJ2-2
clone size: once
CDR3 DNA: TGTGCCACGGGGAACACCGGGGAGCTGTTTTTT
CDR3 protein: CATGNTGELFF

CDR3 length: 14
D gene: .
V gene: TRBV6-6
J gene: TRBJ1-6
clone size: .
CDR3 DNA: TGTGCCAGCAGCCCTACAGGCGGTAATTCACCCCTCCACTTT
CDR3 protein: CASSPTGGNSPLHF

CDR3 length: 14
D gene: .
V gene: TRBV19
J gene: TRBJ1-1
clone size: .
CDR3 DNA: TGTGCCAGCCGGGGGAGAGGGGCGAACACTGAAGCTTTCTTT
CDR3 protein: CASRGRGANTEAFF

CDR3 length: 16
D gene: TRBD2
V gene: TRBV3-1/TRBV3-2
J gene: TRBJ2-1
clone size: .
CDR3 DNA: TGTGCCAGCAGCCAAGCGACTAGCGGGGGGGGCAATGAGCAGTTCTTC
CDR3 protein: CASSQATSGGGNEQFF

CDR3 length: 14
D gene: .
V gene: TRBV11-2
J gene: TRBJ1-2
clone size: few
CDR3 DNA: TGTGCCAGCAGCTTAGTTGCGGGGCGGGGCGGCTACACCTTC
CDR3 protein: CASSLVAGRGGYTF

CDR3 length: 15
D gene: TRBD1
V gene: TRBV3-1/TRBV3-2
J gene: TRBJ1-5
clone size: .
CDR3 DNA: TGTGCCAGCAGCCAGGGACAGGGGTTGAATCAGCCCCAGCATTTT
CDR3 protein: CASSQGQGLNQPQHF

CDR3 length: 15
D gene: .
V gene: TRBV11-3
J gene: TRBJ2-5
clone size: once
CDR3 DNA: TGTGCCAGCAGCCCTGGCCCAAACAGACAAGAGACCCAGTACTTC
CDR3 protein: CASSPGPNRQETQYF

CDR3 length: 14
D gene: TRBD1
V gene: TRBV5-1
J gene: TRBJ1-2
clone size: .
CDR3 DNA: TGCGCCAGCACTATGGACAGGGTGGACTATGGCTACACCTTC
CDR3 protein: CASTMDRVDYGYTF

CDR3 length: 12
D gene: .
V gene: TRBV13
J gene: TRBJ1-1
clone size: .
CDR3 DNA: TGTGCCAGCAGTGTACAGGGCACTGAAGCTTTCTTT
CDR3 protein: CASSVQGTEAFF

CDR3 length: 14
D gene: .
V gene: TRBV6-1
J gene: TRBJ1-2
clone size: .
CDR3 DNA: TGTGCCAGCAGTGAAGCGGGTAACAGAGGGGGCTACACCTTC
CDR3 protein: CASSEAGNRGGYTF

CDR3 length: 15
D gene: .
V gene: TRBV5-1
J gene: TRBJ2-3
clone size: once
CDR3 DNA: TGCGCCAGCAGCCCTCAGGGGCACCCCACAGATACGCAGTATTTT
CDR3 protein: CASSPQGHPTDTQYF

CDR3 length: 13
D gene: .
V gene: TRBV19
J gene: TRBJ1-4
clone size: .
CDR3 DNA: TGTGCCAGTACCCCCAGCAGCGCTCAAAAACTGTTTTTT
CDR3 protein: CASTPSSAQKLFF

CDR3 length: 15
D gene: TRBD1
V gene: TRBV9
J gene: TRBJ1-2
clone size: .
CDR3 DNA: TGTGCCAGCAGCGCCTCCCCGGGACAGGTCACGGGCTACACCTTC
CDR3 protein: CASSASPGQVTGYTF

CDR3 length: 15
D gene: TRBD1
V gene: TRBV4-1
J gene: TRBJ1-2
clone size: few
CDR3 DNA: TGCGCCAGCAGCCAAGAGCCACAGGGGCGATCTGGCTACACCTTC
CDR3 protein: CASSQEPQGRSGYTF

CDR3 length: 13
D gene: TRBD2
V gene: TRBV29-1
J gene: TRBJ2-1
clone size: .
CDR3 DNA: TGCAGCGTTCGGGGGGGCTCCTACAATGAGCAGTTCTTC
CDR3 protein: CSVRGGSYNEQFF

CDR3 length: 11
D gene: .
V gene: TRBV10-3
J gene: TRBJ1-2
clone size: .
CDR3 DNA: TGTGCCATCAGCGGCGGCTATGGCTACACCTTC
CDR3 protein: CAISGGYGYTF

CDR3 length: 17
D gene: TRBD1
V gene: TRBV7-3
J gene: TRBJ1-1
clone size: .
CDR3 DNA: TGTGCCAGCAGCACCTCCGGGACAGGGGGCCCACCTGCTGAAGCTTTCTTT
CDR3 protein: CASSTSGTGGPPAEAFF

CDR3 length: 14
D gene: .
V gene: TRBV5-1
J gene: TRBJ1-3
clone size: .
CDR3 DNA: TGCGCCAGCAGCGGAGGGATCGCTGGAAACACCATATATTTT
CDR3 protein: CASSGGIAGNTIYF

CDR3 length: 15
D gene: TRBD1
V gene: TRBV5-1
J gene: TRBJ2-5
clone size: .
CDR3 DNA: TGCGCCAGCAGCTCGGGGACAGGGGAAAGGGAGACCCAGTACTTC
CDR3 protein: CASSSGTGERETQYF

CDR3 length: 13
D gene: .
V gene: TRBV15
J gene: TRBJ2-1
clone size: few
CDR3 DNA: TGTGCCACCAGCAGAGCAGGGTACAATGAGCAGTTCTTC
CDR3 protein: CATSRAGYNEQFF

CDR3 length: 13
D gene: .
V gene: TRBV9
J gene: TRBJ1-2
clone size: .
CDR3 DNA: TGTGCCAGCAGCCCCGACAGATACTATGGCTACACCTTC
CDR3 protein: CASSPDRYYGYTF

CDR3 length: 15
D gene: .
V gene: TRBV3-1/TRBV3-2
J gene: TRBJ1-6
clone size: few
CDR3 DNA: TGTGCCAGCAGCCAAGGGGGGGGAAGTAATTCACCCCTCCACTTT
CDR3 protein: CASSQGGGSNSPLHF

CDR3 length: 13
D gene: .
V gene: TRBV3-1/TRBV3-2
J gene: TRBJ2-7
clone size: .
CDR3 DNA: TGTGCCAGCAGCCAAGGGCATCTCTACGAGCAGTACTTC
CDR3 protein: CASSQGHLYEQYF

CDR3 length: 14
D gene: .
V gene: TRBV7-9
J gene: TRBJ1-4
clone size: .
CDR3 DNA: TGTGCCAGCAGCCTGAGGTCTGGAAATGAAAAACTGTTTTTT
CDR3 protein: CASSLRSGNEKLFF

CDR3 length: 14
D gene: TRBD1
V gene: TRBV30
J gene: TRBJ2-1
clone size: .
CDR3 DNA: TGTGCCTGGAGGGGACAGGGGGCCTACAATGAGCAGTTCTTC
CDR3 protein: CAWRGQGAYNEQFF

CDR3 length: 13
D gene: TRBD2
V gene: TRBV6-6
J gene: TRBJ2-7
clone size: .
CDR3 DNA: TGTGCCAGCACCCCGACTAGCGTGTACGAGCAGTACTTC
CDR3 protein: CASTPTSVYEQYF

CDR3 length: 16
D gene: TRBD1
V gene: TRBV4-2
J gene: TRBJ1-5
clone size: .
CDR3 DNA: TGTGCCAGCAGCCTTACAGGGGGGATTAGCAATCAGCCCCAGCATTTT
CDR3 protein: CASSLTGGISNQPQHF

CDR3 length: 16
D gene: TRBD1
V gene: TRBV4-2
J gene: TRBJ2-1
clone size: .
CDR3 DNA: TGTGCCAGCAGCCAAGATCAGGGGGCGGTGTACAATGAGCAGTTCTTC
CDR3 protein: CASSQDQGAVYNEQFF

CDR3 length: 15
D gene: .
V gene: TRBV9
J gene: TRBJ1-4
clone size: .
CDR3 DNA: TGTGCCAGCAGCCTGGGGCATATAGGGGATGAAAAACTGTTTTTT
CDR3 protein: CASSLGHIGDEKLFF

CDR3 length: 13
D gene: TRBD1
V gene: TRBV6-4
J gene: TRBJ2-5
clone size: .
CDR3 DNA: TGTGCCAGCAGTCACAGGGGGCGAGAGACCCAGTACTTC
CDR3 protein: CASSHRGRETQYF

CDR3 length: 13
D gene: .
V gene: TRBV29-1
J gene: TRBJ1-2
clone size: few
CDR3 DNA: TGCAGCGTTGAATTGACAGGATCCTATGGCTACACCTTC
CDR3 protein: CSVELTGSYGYTF

CDR3 length: 15
D gene: .
V gene: TRBV3-1/TRBV3-2
J gene: TRBJ1-4
clone size: .
CDR3 DNA: TGTGCCAGCAGCCAAGGTTTAGCTACCAATGAAAAACTGTTTTTT
CDR3 protein: CASSQGLATNEKLFF

CDR3 length: 15
D gene: .
V gene: TRBV2
J gene: TRBJ1-1
clone size: few
CDR3 DNA: TGTGCCAGCTCACCCCAGGGGCAGGGTGGCACTGAAGCTTTCTTT
CDR3 protein: CASSPQGQGGTEAFF

CDR3 length: 15
D gene: .
V gene: TRBV6-5
J gene: TRBJ1-2
clone size: .
CDR3 DNA: TGTGCCAGCACGGGGGGGGCCGAATCTAACTATGGCTACACCTTC
CDR3 protein: CASTGGAESNYGYTF

CDR3 length: 15
D gene: .
V gene: TRBV10-2
J gene: TRBJ1-5
clone size: .
CDR3 DNA: TGCGCCAGCAGTGAGTCATTTGGGGCAGGTCAGCCCCAGCATTTT
CDR3 protein: CASSESFGAGQPQHF

CDR3 length: 14
D gene: .
V gene: TRBV7-2
J gene: TRBJ1-6
clone size: .
CDR3 DNA: TGTGCCAGCAGCCCGACAGGAGGAGACTCACCCCTCCACTTT
CDR3 protein: CASSPTGGDSPLHF

CDR3 length: 16
D gene: TRBD1
V gene: TRBV6-5
J gene: TRBJ1-1
clone size: .
CDR3 DNA: TGTGCCAGCAGTTACCGAGGGACAGGGGTAAAAACTGAAGCTTTCTTT
CDR3 protein: CASSYRGTGVKTEAFF